Listed below are T cell receptor beta chains from one sample, sequenced in a study of blood T cells in healthy people across ages. TCRdb called the 5' RACE reads again in MiXCR, with one record for every CDR3 protein. The sample holds 870,000 or so distinct CDR3 sequences, under 35% seen once. The sample comprised blood. The receptors come from a woman aged 80 or older in good health. Both conserved end residues are part of each CDR3. Fields, in order: D gene, J gene, V gene, clone size, CDR3 DNA, CDR3 protein. D genes are given only for firm matches. Expanded clones are given a class, and other clones once, few, many or no size at all.

>-|TRBJ1-2|TRBV7-8|-
TGTGCCAGCAGCAATCAGGGTCTGGGGAGGGTAGCTAACTATGGCTACACCTTC
CASSNQGLGRVANYGYTF
>-|TRBJ2-7|TRBV6-2/TRBV6-3|few
TGTACCAGCAGTTACTCGACGATTAGGACTTCACTCTACGAGCAGTACTTC
CTSSYSTIRTSLYEQYF
>TRBD2|TRBJ2-5|TRBV20-1|many
TGCAGTGCTAGACCCCTAGCGGGGACTCCCTCCCAAGAGACCCAGTACTTC
CSARPLAGTPSQETQYF
>TRBD1|TRBJ2-1|TRBV10-3|many
TGTGCCAAAACAGGGGGCGTAAGAAATGAGCAGTTCTTC
CAKTGGVRNEQFF
>TRBD1|TRBJ1-6|TRBV7-9|few
TGTGCCAGCAGCAAGGACAGGGTGAATTCACCCCTCCACTTT
CASSKDRVNSPLHF
>-|TRBJ2-5|TRBV11-2|few
TGTGCCAGCAGCTTAGTGGTGTTAGGGCACACCCAGTACTTC
CASSLVVLGHTQYF
>-|TRBJ1-2|TRBV19|few
TGTGCCAGTAGTATAGATGGGGGGCTCTATGGCTACACCTTC
CASSIDGGLYGYTF
>-|TRBJ1-2|TRBV7-2|many
TGTGCCAGCAGCGCACCACGGGGGGCGACGAACTATGGCTACACCTTC
CASSAPRGATNYGYTF
>-|TRBJ2-3|TRBV6-1|many
TGTGCCAGCAGTGTGGGGAGGACAGGTCTTCGATATACGCAGTATTTT
CASSVGRTGLRYTQYF
>-|TRBJ2-5|TRBV27|-
TGTGCCAGCAGTTCTCTCCAGACTATTGAGGAGTACTTC
CASSSLQTIEEYF
>-|TRBJ1-5|TRBV4-2|-
TGTGCCAGCAGCCAAGTCAGAAATCAGCCCCAGCATTTT
CASSQVRNQPQHF
>-|TRBJ1-4|TRBV27|few
TGTGCCAGCAAAATCCCTTCGCGGACAATTCTCAAGGGGGAAAAACTGTTTTTT
CASKIPSRTILKGEKLFF
>-|TRBJ2-4|TRBV4-3|-
TGCGCCAGCAGCCAACACCGGGGTGCGATGGCTAAAAACATTCAGTACTTC
CASSQHRGAMAKNIQYF
>TRBD1|TRBJ2-1|TRBV30|few
TGTGCCTGGAGTGAGGGACAGCCGTACAATGAGCAGTTCTTC
CAWSEGQPYNEQFF
>TRBD1|TRBJ1-6|TRBV27|many
TGTGCCAGCAGTTTATCGGACAGGTGGATGTCAACCCTCCACTTT
CASSLSDRWMSTLHF
>-|TRBJ1-2|TRBV7-2|many
TGTGCCAGCAGCTTAGGCACAGGCAACTATGGCTACACCTTC
CASSLGTGNYGYTF
>-|TRBJ2-3|TRBV12-3/TRBV12-4|few
TGTGCCAGCAGTTTGGTGGTGTCCTCCACAGATACGCAGTATTTT
CASSLVVSSTDTQYF
>TRBD2|TRBJ2-1|TRBV20-1|-
TGCAGTGCGGTTAGCGGGAGGGCTGGGAATGAGCAGTTCTTC
CSAVSGRAGNEQFF
>-|TRBJ1-4|TRBV4-3|-
TGCGCCAGCAGCCAAGGTCTGGCCACCAATGAAAAACTGTTTTTT
CASSQGLATNEKLFF
>-|TRBJ2-5|TRBV6-2/TRBV6-3|many
TGTGCCAGCAGGACCAACCGGGAGACCCAGTACTTC
CASRTNRETQYF
>TRBD2|TRBJ2-1|TRBV29-1|many
TGCACCATAGGGGGACTAGTGAGGAAAAGCTCCTACAATGAGCAGTTCTTC
CTIGGLVRKSSYNEQFF
>TRBD1|TRBJ1-1|TRBV6-5|few
TGTGCCAGCAGTTACGGGACAGGGGCATGGAACACTGAAGCTTTCTTT
CASSYGTGAWNTEAFF
>-|TRBJ2-4|TRBV7-8|few
TGTGCCAGCAGCTTAGGGCGAGGCAACTGGCTGGGCTACGGGCAGTACTTC
CASSLGRGNWLGYGQYF
>-|TRBJ2-1|TRBV20-1|many
TGCAGTGCTAGAGACGGGAGCGGCGGTGAGCAGTTCTTC
CSARDGSGGEQFF
>-|TRBJ1-5|TRBV7-2|-
TGTGCCAGCAGCTTAGGGACCTGGACTCGGAGCAATCAGCCCCAGCATTTT
CASSLGTWTRSNQPQHF
>-|TRBJ2-5|TRBV5-1|many
TGCGCCAGCTCAGCCAGGGTCGGTGAGACCCAGTACTTC
CASSARVGETQYF
>-|TRBJ1-1|TRBV5-1|once
TGCGCCAGCAGCTGGGTGGGAGACACTGAAGCTTTCTTT
CASSWVGDTEAFF
>-|TRBJ2-3|TRBV12-3/TRBV12-4|many
TGTGCCAGCAGTCGCCCGATTACTAGAAAGCCTACAGATACGCAGTATTTT
CASSRPITRKPTDTQYF
>-|TRBJ2-7|TRBV3-1|-
TGTGCCAGCAGCCAATCGGACACCCGAATCTCCTACAATGAGCAGTACTTC
CASSQSDTRISYNEQYF
>TRBD2|TRBJ2-3|TRBV29-1|few
TGCAGCGACGGACTAGCGGGGCCCACAAATACGCAGTATTTT
CSDGLAGPTNTQYF
>-|TRBJ1-1|TRBV5-5|-
TGTGCCAGCAGAGGCCGTCGGGCTGAAGCTTTCTTT
CASRGRRAEAFF
>-|TRBJ1-5|TRBV5-1|many
TGCGCCAGCAGCTTGGGCATGGGCCCTAGCAATCAGCCCCAGCATTTT
CASSLGMGPSNQPQHF
>-|TRBJ2-3|TRBV3-1|few
TGTGCCAGCAGCCAAGCAGGGGAAACAGATACGCAGTATTTT
CASSQAGETDTQYF
>-|TRBJ2-1|TRBV3-1|many
TGTGCCAGCAGCCCGAGGGACCGGAGGTACAATGAGCAGTTCTTC
CASSPRDRRYNEQFF
>TRBD2|TRBJ2-1|TRBV5-6|few
TGTGCCAGCAGCTTGCATGGGACTAGCGGGGGGCTCTCCTACAATGAGCAGTTCTTC
CASSLHGTSGGLSYNEQFF
>TRBD1|TRBJ2-1|TRBV5-5|many
TGTGCCAGCCAATATCAAAAGACAGGGAGCAATGAGCAGTTCTTC
CASQYQKTGSNEQFF
>-|TRBJ2-4|TRBV27|-
TGTGCCAGCAGTTCCGGGGCAGGAGCCAAAAACATTCAGTACTTC
CASSSGAGAKNIQYF
>-|TRBJ1-2|TRBV3-1|few
TGTGCCAGCAGCCACCCTCAGGCTGACTATGGCTACACCTTC
CASSHPQADYGYTF
>TRBD1|TRBJ1-2|TRBV10-2|many
TGCGCCAGCAGAGTCACAGGGGAGCATGGCTACACCTTC
CASRVTGEHGYTF
>-|TRBJ1-2|TRBV4-3|many
TGCGCCAGCAGCCAAGCGGCGGGGCATTTGGGCTACACCTTC
CASSQAAGHLGYTF
>-|TRBJ1-1|TRBV5-1|-
TGCGCCAGCAGCTTGGATGTTCGTGAAGCTTTCTTT
CASSLDVREAFF
>-|TRBJ1-2|TRBV7-2|few
TGTGCCAGCAGCTTAGGACCCCCATGGGATGGCTACACCTTC
CASSLGPPWDGYTF
>-|TRBJ1-6|TRBV9|-
TGTGCCAGCAGCGTAGACGGGTATAATTCACCCCTCCACTTT
CASSVDGYNSPLHF
>TRBD1|TRBJ2-7|TRBV10-3|many
TGTGCCATCAGTCCGGACAGGCACTACGAGCAGTACTTC
CAISPDRHYEQYF
>-|TRBJ2-5|TRBV7-2|many
TGTGCCAGCAGCTCCTCGGGGAGCCCTCAAGAGACCCAGTACTTC
CASSSSGSPQETQYF
>-|TRBJ1-2|TRBV27|-
TGTGCCAGCAGTGGGGGGGCGCACGGCTACACCTTC
CASSGGAHGYTF
>TRBD1|TRBJ1-4|TRBV7-2|few
TGTGCCAGCAGCTTTAGCCGGGACAGTAATGAAAAACTGTTTTTT
CASSFSRDSNEKLFF
>TRBD1|TRBJ1-1|TRBV7-9|-
TGTGCCAGCAGCTCGACAGGGGGCTATCCAAACACTGAAGCTTTCTTT
CASSSTGGYPNTEAFF
>-|TRBJ1-1|TRBV20-1|few
TGCAGTGCTAGTAGTGGACAGCTGAGGGCTGAAGCTTTCTTT
CSASSGQLRAEAFF
>TRBD1|TRBJ2-7|TRBV28|many
TGTGCCAGCAAAATTCCCGTGGGCAGGGGGCAGTACGAGCAGTACTTC
CASKIPVGRGQYEQYF
>TRBD1|TRBJ1-1|TRBV6-5|many
TGTGCCAGCAGTTACGGACAGGACCTATACACTGAAGCTTTCTTT
CASSYGQDLYTEAFF
>-|TRBJ2-5|TRBV7-9|once
TGTGCCAGCAGCCCCATCGGCGGTATAGGGGAGACCCAGTACTTC
CASSPIGGIGETQYF
>TRBD2|TRBJ2-7|TRBV29-1|-
TGCAGCGGGCCGCGGGAGTCATCCTACGAGCAGTACTTC
CSGPRESSYEQYF
>TRBD1|TRBJ2-6|TRBV7-8|-
TGTGCCAGCAGCTCCGACAGGGAGTCTGGGGCCAACGTCCTGACTTTC
CASSSDRESGANVLTF